This is a list of T cell receptor beta chains from one sample in a study of blood T cell dynamics during melanoma immunotherapy. The assay was immunoSEQ multiplex PCR, and TCRdb's table has in-frame clones only and misses some. In the table there are almost 25,000 clones, around nine tenths of which are singletons. Here the sequenced sample was blood, taken from a patient treated with checkpoint blockade. The receptors were gathered from a human donor with melanoma. CDR3s include the opening cysteine and the closing phenylalanine or tryptophan.

TRBJ2-5,TRBV4-1,CASSQETNGWETQYF
TRBJ2-7,TRBV19,CASSIGVRTYEQYF
TRBJ2-7,TRBV25-1,CATTVAYEQYF
TRBJ2-3,TRBV9,CASSPNRGPDTQYF
TRBJ2-1,TRBV15,CATSLDRTSGKRNYNEQFF
TRBJ2-1,TRBV2,CASRTAQLYNEQFF
TRBJ2-5,TRBV5-8,CASSLLGAPETQYF
TRBJ2-7,TRBV2,CASQGSSGQGASSYEQYF
TRBJ2-1,TRBV20-1,CSATNYNEQFF
TRBJ2-1,TRBV5-5,CASSLVIGRYNEQFF
TRBJ2-5,TRBV15,CATSRLERQETQYF